This T cell receptor beta chain was recovered during a study of cytomegalovirus exposure and HLA in healthy donors. Whole-study results and caveats: Most subjects' HLA-A and HLA-B alleles were reportedly predicted from TCR beta sequences. A later analysis linked a missense DCLRE1C variant to TCR beta V- and J-gene trimming. A previous analysis found most TCR beta V segments productive roughly 87% or roughly 30% of the time.

This CDR3 has 15 amino acids. From germline, CDR1 is SGHAT and CDR2 FQNNGV. Trimming removed 1 base at V and 4 bases at J, with 13 bases between. The study ran its PCR with 60 Vbeta and 13 Jbeta primers. In the original analysis: Later analysis identified 80 million to 90 million unique TCR beta chains, around 10 million shared. TCRdb keeps only in-frame clones here, not all; method: immunoSEQ multiplex PCR. D and trimming were read from the DNA, whereas the V and J calls and clone size are those reported in that table. Its clone listing holds over 90,000 clones. As to this clone: Antigen unknown.

The sequenced sample was PBMCs. The TCR comes from a man between 40 and 49 years old in good health and CMV-seronegative. V and J are TRBV11-2 and TRBJ1-2; possibly TRBD1 for D (6 bases). In DNA, the CDR3 is TGTGCCAGCAGCTTAGGGACAGCCAGTGTCTATGGCTACACCTTC. Amino acids: CASSLGTASVYGYTF.